A selection of T cell receptor beta chains follows, all from one sample in a study of blood T cell repertoires in COVID-19. Using immunoSEQ multiplex PCR, the repertoire was profiled, and TCRdb retains in-frame clones only, with some absent. The top ten clones hold roughly 2.2% of a sample with under 150,000 clones, more than 75% of them seen once. Sequencing used peripheral blood. Every receptor here comes from a man between 65 and 85 years old with active COVID-19. Each CDR3 is given with its conserved first and last residue. D genes are given only for firm matches. Some rows have no size entry. The others give once, few or many, or a class for an expanded clone.

v_call	clone_size	d_call	j_call	cdr3_nt	cdr3_aa
TRBV3-1/TRBV3-2	once	.	TRBJ2-4	TGTGCCAGCAGCCATCCAGGGATGGCCAAAAACATTCAGTACTTC	CASSHPGMAKNIQYF
TRBV5-6	.	.	TRBJ1-3	TGTGCCAGCAGCATCGACAAGCTAAGCTCTGGAAACACCATATATTTT	CASSIDKLSSGNTIYF
TRBV2	.	TRBD1	TRBJ1-2	TGTGCCAGCAGTGAGGTTTGGGGACAGCAATTAAACTATGGCTACACCTTC	CASSEVWGQQLNYGYTF
TRBV11-2	.	.	TRBJ2-7	TGTGCCAGCAGCCCGGTCTGGAGGGGCCACGAGCAGTACTTC	CASSPVWRGHEQYF
TRBV5-1	.	.	TRBJ2-1	TGCGCCAGCAGCTTGTTGAATCAGCGCTCCTACAATGAGCAGTTCTTC	CASSLLNQRSYNEQFF
TRBV4-3	once	TRBD1	TRBJ1-2	TGCGCCAGCAGCCAAGATCTTGGGACGGGACAGTTGAACTATGGCTACACCTTC	CASSQDLGTGQLNYGYTF
TRBV7-9	.	.	TRBJ1-1	TGTGCCAGCAGCTTAGACAGTAACACTGAAGCTTTCTTT	CASSLDSNTEAFF
TRBV19	.	TRBD2	TRBJ2-5	TGTGCCAGTAGTGTTGGGACTAGCGGGAGCTTCCTCCTCCCAGAGACCCAGTACTTC	CASSVGTSGSFLLPETQYF
TRBV24-1	.	.	TRBJ2-3	TGTGCCACCCAGGGGGCGGGGGTATCTAGCACAGATACGCAGTATTTT	CATQGAGVSSTDTQYF
TRBV5-6	.	.	TRBJ2-6	TGTGCCAGCTTTGTTCGGGGGACTGGGGCCAACGTCCTGACTTTC	CASFVRGTGANVLTF
TRBV5-4	.	.	TRBJ2-7	TGTGCCAGCAGCTTCGGAGGCCGAACCTACGAGCAGTACTTC	CASSFGGRTYEQYF
TRBV18	.	.	TRBJ1-1	TGTGCCAGCTCCGCGGTGGGGAGTGAAGCTTTCTTT	CASSAVGSEAFF
TRBV28	.	.	TRBJ2-7	TGTGCCAGCAGTTTATTGAGGACAGTCAACGAGCAGTACTTC	CASSLLRTVNEQYF
TRBV29-1	.	.	TRBJ2-5	TGCAGCGTTGAAGACCCCGGGAAACAGACCCAGTACTTC	CSVEDPGKQTQYF
TRBV28	.	.	TRBJ1-2	TGTGCCAGCAGTTTAGGGCCCGGTAAAGGATATGGCTACACCTTC	CASSLGPGKGYGYTF
TRBV5-1	few	.	TRBJ1-2	TGCGCCAGCACTCAGGCACAGGGAAACTATGGCTACACCTTC	CASTQAQGNYGYTF
TRBV5-1	.	TRBD1	TRBJ1-6	TGCGCCAGCAGTTCCTGGACAGGGCGAGATTCACCCCTCCACTTT	CASSSWTGRDSPLHF